This passage covers 17 T cell receptor beta chains from one sample sequenced in a study of blood T cell repertoires in COVID-19. The repertoire was sequenced with immunoSEQ multiplex PCR; TCRdb's copy has only in-frame clones and lacks some. The table has hundreds of thousands of clones, roughly 84% seen once. The sequencing sample was made of PBMCs or T cells enriched from blood (not recorded which). These receptors were obtained from a woman aged 40 to 50 who had recovered from COVID-19.

This sequence joins TRBV29-1 and TRBJ2-7, with D hard to call. The CDR3 is made up of 12 amino acids. Between the trimmed V and J ends, which lost 6 bases and 2 bases, there was a span of 11 bases. The germline V gene encodes CDR1 SQVTM and CDR2 ANQGSEA. CDR3 DNA sequence: TGCAGCGTGCGGATTAGAGCCTACGAGCAGTACTTC. It is translated as CSVRIRAYEQYF.

This clone is a singleton in its sample. The chain uses TRBV7-2 and TRBJ2-3; the D gene is possibly TRBD2 (5 bases). V was trimmed by 0 bases and J by 5 bases, leaving 9 bases between them. The length of the CDR3 is 14 residues. The germline gives CDR1 SGHTA, CDR2 FQGNSA. CDR3 DNA: TGTGCCAGCAGCTTAGCGGGAGATGTAGATACGCAGTATTTT. Encoded protein: CASSLAGDVDTQYF. The full variable domain, its missing parts supplied by reference TRBV7-2 and TRBJ2-3, is GAGVSQSPSNKVTEKGKDVELRCDPISGHTALYWYRQSLGQGLEFLIYFQGNSAPDKSGLPSDRFSAERTGGSVSTLTIQRTQQEDSAVYLCASSLAGDVDTQYFGPGTRLTVL.

J is TRBJ1-5 and V is TRBV7-2; D ambiguous. This CDR3 has 14 amino acids. Germline V CDR1 and CDR2: SGHTA, FQGNSA. V lost 2 bases and J lost 6, with 11 bases in between. This chain's CDR3 is CASSLTASIQPQHF. CDR3 sequence (DNA): TGTGCCAGCAGCTTAACAGCCTCCATTCAGCCCCAGCATTTT. Using reference TRBV7-2 and TRBJ1-5 for the parts outside the CDR3, the full variable domain is GAGVSQSPSNKVTEKGKDVELRCDPISGHTALYWYRQSLGQGLEFLIYFQGNSAPDKSGLPSDRFSAERTGGSVSTLTIQRTQQEDSAVYLCASSLTASIQPQHFGDGTRLSIL.

With regard to this clone: The junction differs from germline at one of its ends, possibly a read error. The chain's CDR3 is CASSLRTATGDTIYF. The CDR3 region has the DNA TGTGCCAGCAGCTTACGGACAGCAACTGGAGACACCATATATTTT. This chain connects TRBV7-9 to TRBJ1-3; D is possibly TRBD1 (6 bases). CDR3 length equals 15 residues. The germline V gene has CDR1 SEHNR and CDR2 FQNEAQ (reference sequence).

This clone was recorded once. The CDR3 sequence: CASSSEGLNTGELFF. The CDR3, as DNA: TGCGCCAGCAGCTCGGAGGGGTTGAACACCGGGGAGCTGTTTTTT. The genes are TRBV5-1 and TRBJ2-2; maybe TRBD2 (6 bases). The CDR3 has 15 amino acids. Between the trimmed V and J ends, which lost 3 bases and 1 base, there was a span of 10 bases. Germline values: CDR1 SGHRS, CDR2 YFSETQ. The full variable domain, completed using reference TRBV5-1 and TRBJ2-2, is KAGVTQTPRYLIKTRGQQVTLSCSPISGHRSVSWYQQTPGQGLQFLFEYFSETQRNKGNFPGRFSGRQFSNSRSEMNVSTLELGDSALYLCASSSEGLNTGELFFGEGSRLTVL.

The chain combines TRBV11-3 with TRBJ2-7; D unresolved. This CDR3 has 14 residues. The germline gives CDR1 SGHNT, CDR2 YENEEA. V was shortened by 6 bases and J by 1 base, with 13 bases between the two germline ends. CDR3 bases: TGTGCCAGCAGGTCCTCTAAGAGGTCCTACGAGCAGTACGTC. It yields the protein CASRSSKRSYEQYV.

This chain links TRBV7-2 with TRBJ2-2; 9 bases line up with TRBD2. With 5 bases clipped from V and 5 bases from J, the junction kept 12 bases outside the gene matches. The CDR3 contains 17 residues. Germline loops: CDR1 SGHTA, CDR2 FQGNSA. The CDR3 loop is CASSPSVAGDVTGELFF. The CDR3 region has the DNA TGTGCCAGCAGCCCTTCGGTAGCGGGAGATGTTACCGGGGAGCTGTTTTTT.

The chain recombines TRBV9 with TRBJ2-5; 8 bases are a match to TRBD2. Trimming cost V 3 bases and J 5 bases; bases outside gene matches: 12. The CDR3 is 16 amino acids. Germline V CDR1 and CDR2: SGDLS, YYNGEE. CDR3 coding DNA: TGTGCCAGCAGCGCCTTGGGCGGGAGGTTAGGGGAGACCCAGTACTTC. This translates into CASSALGGRLGETQYF.

This chain connects TRBV28 to TRBJ2-4, with D possibly matching TRBD1 (6 bases). Germline CDR1 is MDHEN and CDR2 is SYDVKM. Trimming stripped 4 bases from V and 3 bases from J, with 13 bases between. The CDR3 is 15 amino acids. The CDR3 reads CASSSRGIGKNIQYF. In nucleotides, the CDR3 is TGTGCCAGCAGTTCCAGGGGTATTGGCAAAAACATTCAGTACTTC.

This clone was observed once. This chain's CDR3 is CASGTATNEKLFF. The CDR3 region has the DNA TGTGCCAGCGGGACAGCAACTAATGAAAAACTGTTTTTT. The V call is TRBV2, the J call TRBJ1-4, with 7 bases fitting TRBD1. Losses at the gene ends were 8 bases for V and 0 bases for J; bases not matched to a gene: 0. Germline V gives CDR1 SNHLY, CDR2 FYNNEI. The CDR3 spans 13 residues. The full variable domain, its missing parts supplied by reference TRBV2 and TRBJ1-4, is EPEVTQTPSHQVTQMGQEVILRCVPISNHLYFYWYRQILGQKVEFLVSFYNNEISEKSEIFDDQFSVERPDGSNFTLKIRSTKLEDSAMYFCASGTATNEKLFFGSGTQLSVL.

This chain joins TRBV24-1 and TRBJ2-3; TRBD1 agrees at 9 bases. Per germline, CDR1 KGHDR and CDR2 SFDVKD. This CDR3 region has 15 residues. The J segment lost 6 bases and the V segment lost 4 bases, leaving 7 bases of the junction unmatched. DNA for the CDR3: TGTGCCACCAGTGAAACAGGGGGCGCGGTGGATACGCAGTATTTT. Its protein product is CATSETGGAVDTQYF.

The gene calls are TRBV27 and TRBJ2-7, with D uncertain. V was shortened by 5 bases and J by 0 bases, with 14 bases between the two germline ends. Per the germline V gene, CDR1 is MNHEY and CDR2 is SMNVEV (reference sequence). The CDR3 is 15 residues long. The CDR3 spells CASSTRLIHSYEQYF. The CDR3 coding sequence is TGTGCCAGCAGTACTCGACTGATACACTCCTACGAGCAGTACTTC.

V gene TRBV24-1 combines with J gene TRBJ1-4; 9 bases are shared with TRBD1. Germline V CDR1 and CDR2: KGHDR, SFDVKD. The CDR3 totals 16 residues. V shed 3 bases, J shed 5 bases, and the junction held 6 bases outside the gene matches. CDR3 sequence (DNA): TGTGCCACCAGTGATCCTCCGGGACAGGGAAATGAAAAACTGTTTTTT. It translates to CATSDPPGQGNEKLFF.

The genes are TRBV4-1 and TRBJ2-7; 7 nucleotides agree with TRBD1. CDR3 length equals 16 residues. The germline gives CDR1 MGHRA, CDR2 YSYEKL. The J segment lost 1 base and the V segment lost 3 bases, leaving 9 bases of the junction unmatched. This CDR3 reads CASSHPGTVLSYEQYF. DNA of the CDR3: TGCGCCAGCAGCCACCCCGGGACAGTCCTGTCCTACGAGCAGTACTTC.

The V call is TRBV5-1, the J call TRBJ1-1; tentatively, D is TRBD1 (6 bases). This CDR3 is 15 amino acids long. From germline, CDR1 is SGHRS and CDR2 YFSETQ. V lost 1 base, J lost 2 bases, and 12 bases lay in between. CDR3 bases: TGCGCCAGCAGCTTGCAGGGGACCCTTAACACTGAAGCTTTCTTT. Its translation: CASSLQGTLNTEAFF.

The gene calls are TRBV6-5 and TRBJ2-3; 10 bases are a match to TRBD2. The germline gives CDR1 MNHEY, CDR2 SVGAGI. With V trimmed by 4 bases and J by 2 bases, 6 bases remained unmatched. The CDR3 consists of 16 residues. The CDR3 loop is CASSSTSGVNTDTQYF. In DNA form, the CDR3 reads TGTGCCAGCAGTTCAACTAGCGGGGTAAACACAGATACGCAGTATTTT.

In its sample, this clone was seen a few times. The genes are TRBV24-1 and TRBJ1-2; D possibly corresponds to TRBD1 (6 bases). Between the trimmed V and J ends, which lost 4 bases and 5 bases, there was a span of 10 bases. The CDR3 is 13 residues long. The V gene's germline CDR1 is KGHDR and CDR2 SFDVKD. The CDR3 sequence is CATSDRTDYGYTF. CDR3 nucleotide sequence: TGTGCCACCAGTGACCGGACAGATTATGGCTACACCTTC.